These 25 T cell receptor beta chains were sequenced from one sample in a study of shared T cell receptors in the human thymus (dated by TCRdb to 2020 to 2022). The library was made by the immunoSEQ multiplex PCR assay. In its TCRdb copy, this immuneACCESS table keeps in-frame sequences only and misses some clones. Where compared with another copy, unresolved V genes explain less than half of these, and the others have no known cause. The sample table records about 660,000 clones; around nine tenths of these occur just once. About 0.01% of the sample is taken by the ten largest. This same sample was also taken into another study, of human thymus T cells.

Sequences were obtained from thymocytes. Source of these receptors: a boy younger than two with a congenital heart defect. Donor details come from another sample of the same person, matched by shared clones.

Written as DNA, the CDR3 is TGTGCCAGCAGCCAAGTTGGGGGGAGCCAGCCCCAGCATTTT. The encoded protein is CASSQVGGSQPQHF. This chain links TRBV4-2 with TRBJ1-5; D may be TRBD1 (5 bases). Germline V gene data show CDR1 as LGHNA and CDR2 as YNFKEQ. The CDR3 consists of 14 residues. The V end was cut by 1 base, the J end by 7 bases, with 11 bases between.

This clone turned up a few times. The V call is TRBV5-4, the J call TRBJ2-5, with a weak D call TRBD1 (5 bases). There are 15 residues in the CDR3. Trimming pared 0 bases from V and 2 bases from J, leaving 11 bases between. Germline loops: CDR1 SGHNT, CDR2 YYREEE (reference sequence). DNA of the CDR3: TGTGCCAGCAGCTTGGGTGACAGAAAACAAGAGACCCAGTACTTC. Residues: CASSLGDRKQETQYF.

The chain recombines TRBV5-1 with TRBJ2-6, with D tentatively TRBD1 (6 bases). This CDR3 spans 15 amino acids. With 2 bases removed from V and 4 bases from J, the gap between germline ends came to 10 bases. From germline, CDR1 is SGHRS and CDR2 YFSETQ. For the CDR3, the DNA is TGCGCCAGCAGCTTAACAGGGTACGGGGCCAACGTCCTGACTTTC. This sequence encodes CASSLTGYGANVLTF. Full variable domain (rest looked up from reference TRBV5-1 and TRBJ2-6): KAGVTQTPRYLIKTRGQQVTLSCSPISGHRSVSWYQQTPGQGLQFLFEYFSETQRNKGNFPGRFSGRQFSNSRSEMNVSTLELGDSALYLCASSLTGYGANVLTFGAGSRLTVL.

V is TRBV7-2 and J is TRBJ2-7; 12 nucleotides line up with TRBD2. The CDR3 is made up of 17 amino acids. Germline V gene lookup returns CDR1 SGHTA and CDR2 FQGNSA. Trimming removed 5 bases from V and 3 bases from J; junction bases left unmatched: 11. The CDR3 DNA is TGTGCCAGCAGCCTTTGGACTAGCGGGACCCTCGTCTACGAGCAGTACTTC. It specifies CASSLWTSGTLVYEQYF.

The chain employs TRBV19 and TRBJ2-2, with 8 bases matching TRBD2. The CDR3 sequence is 15 residues long. Germline loops: CDR1 LNHDA, CDR2 SQIVND (reference sequence). Trimming at V came to 6 bases and at J to 5 bases, leaving 8 bases not matched to a gene. CDR3 DNA sequence: TGTGCCAGTAGCGGGAGGGCCATTGGGACCGGGGAGCTGTTTTTT. It encodes CASSGRAIGTGELFF.

This clone has only one observation. The chain recombines TRBV10-3 with TRBJ2-7; TRBD2 is a possible D gene (6 bases). CDR1 ENHRY and CDR2 SYGVKD come from the germline V gene. V was cut by 3 bases and J by 5 bases, with 14 bases left in between. The CDR3 length is 14 residues. DNA for the CDR3: TGTGCCATCAGTGACGGGAGTCAGCGGCACGAGCAGTACTTC. It encodes CAISDGSQRHEQYF.

The chain recombines TRBV7-9 with TRBJ2-1; D call uncertain. Trimming pared 2 bases from V and 2 bases from J, leaving 7 bases between. Germline CDR1 SEHNR, CDR2 FQNEAQ (reference sequence). CDR3 length: 14 amino acids. The DNA for the CDR3 is TGTGCCAGCAGCTTACTACCGACCTACAATGAGCAGTTCTTC. Protein sequence: CASSLLPTYNEQFF. The complete variable domain, with remaining parts taken from reference TRBV7-9 and TRBJ2-1, reads DTGVSQNPRHKITKRGQNVTFRCDPISEHNRLYWYRQTLGQGPEFLTYFQNEAQLEKSRLLSDRFSAERPKGSFSTLEIQRTEQGDSAMYLCASSLLPTYNEQFFGPGTRLTVL.

The rearrangement joins TRBV5-1 to TRBJ2-1; 7 bases are shared with TRBD2. V was pared by 3 bases and J by 6 bases, with 21 bases of the junction left unmatched. CDR1 is SGHRS and CDR2 is YFSETQ in the germline V gene. This CDR3 region has 19 residues. CDR3 loop: CASSYLTSTSPLPRNEQFF. DNA of the CDR3: TGCGCCAGCAGCTACCTCACCTCGACTAGCCCGCTACCTCGCAATGAGCAGTTCTTC.

The CDR3 DNA reads as TGCGCCAGCAGCCAAGAGCTAGCCGGGGGGGACAGAGCCCCCAATCAGCCCCAGCATTTT. Translation: CASSQELAGGDRAPNQPQHF. This sequence joins TRBV4-3 and TRBJ1-5; 7 nucleotides match TRBD1. Germline CDR1 reads LGHNA; CDR2 reads YSLEER. V shed 0 bases and J 3 bases; nucleotides not matched to a gene: 17. The CDR3 sequence is 20 residues long.

The V call is TRBV9, the J call TRBJ2-1; the match to TRBD2 covers 7 bases. CDR3 length: 17 amino acids. In germline, CDR1 is SGDLS, CDR2 YYNGEE. J lost 4 bases, V lost 1 base, and 11 bases had no gene match. The CDR3 is CASSVRPAGLRYNEQFF. The CDR3, as DNA: TGTGCCAGCAGCGTAAGGCCAGCGGGACTAAGGTACAATGAGCAGTTCTTC.

This rearrangement joins TRBV6-5 to TRBJ2-7; 10 bases line up with TRBD1. The germline V gene encodes CDR1 MNHEY and CDR2 SVGAGI. V shed 5 bases, J shed 4 bases, and the junction held 8 bases outside the gene matches. CDR3 size: 15 residues. The CDR3, as DNA: TGTGCCAGCAGTCCCCGGACAGGGGGAATATACGAGCAGTACTTC. Its protein product is CASSPRTGGIYEQYF.

V usage is TRBV10-3 and J usage is TRBJ2-5, with a possible D match to TRBD1 (6 bases). This CDR3 region has 15 residues. CDR1 and CDR2 (germline): ENHRY, SYGVKD. V shed 0 bases and J shed 2 bases, with 10 bases lying between them. This CDR3 reads CAISESQGGQETQYF. The CDR3 DNA sequence: TGTGCCATCAGTGAGTCACAGGGCGGGCAAGAGACCCAGTACTTC.

This clone was seen more than once but under ten times. The CDR3 nucleotides read TGTGCCAGCAGCTTAGGACAGGGAGAAGGTACCTTC. Encoded protein: CASSLGQGEGTF. V gene TRBV7-9 combines with J gene TRBJ1-2; 7 nucleotides agree with TRBD1. J was trimmed by 14 bases and V by 1 base; bases with no gene match: 7. Germline V gene sequence: CDR1 SEHNR, CDR2 FQNEAQ (reference sequence). The CDR3 spans 12 residues.

The V and J genes are TRBV12-5 and TRBJ2-1; a possible D gene is TRBD2 (5 bases). Trimming shortened V by 2 bases and J by 7 bases, and 15 bases separated the two germline ends. The CDR3 totals 15 residues. The germline gives CDR1 LGHNT, CDR2 FRNRAP. In DNA, the CDR3 is TGTGCTAGTGGTTTGCACTCGCGGACTTTTAATGAGCAGTTCTTC. It specifies CASGLHSRTFNEQFF.

The chain joins TRBV5-1 to TRBJ1-4; D is undetermined. The CDR3 runs 14 residues. Trimming removed 7 bases from V and 0 bases from J, with 10 bases in between. Germline values: CDR1 SGHRS, CDR2 YFSETQ. The CDR3 DNA is TGCGCCAGCGGTTTGGCGGCAACTAATGAAAAACTGTTTTTT. Protein sequence: CASGLAATNEKLFF. Filled out from reference TRBV5-1 and TRBJ1-4, the complete variable domain reads KAGVTQTPRYLIKTRGQQVTLSCSPISGHRSVSWYQQTPGQGLQFLFEYFSETQRNKGNFPGRFSGRQFSNSRSEMNVSTLELGDSALYLCASGLAATNEKLFFGSGTQLSVL.

The chain recombines TRBV30 with TRBJ1-1, with TRBD1 matching over 7 bases. Per the germline V gene, CDR1 is GTSNPN and CDR2 is SVGIG (reference sequence). J lost 1 base, V lost 1 base, and 3 bases had no gene match. This CDR3 comprises 14 residues. CDR3 in DNA: TGTGCCTGGAGTGCGAGGGGGCCGAACACTGAAGCTTTCTTT. Its protein is CAWSARGPNTEAFF.

CDR3 amino acids: CASSHMTGDTYEQYF. The CDR3 DNA reads as TGTGCCAGCAGCCATATGACAGGGGACACCTACGAGCAGTACTTC. The chain carries TRBV4-2 and TRBJ2-7; TRBD1 agrees at 8 bases. The CDR3 has 15 residues. The germline gives CDR1 LGHNA, CDR2 YNFKEQ. V lost 3 bases, J lost 2 bases, and 6 bases stayed unmatched.

This clone was recorded only once. This sequence joins TRBV21-1 and TRBJ2-7; the DNA was not compared with TRBD2, the D call given in the table. TRBV21-1 is termed a pseudogene. The CDR3 runs 16 residues. This CDR3 is CASSKRYSPYHYEQYF. Written as DNA, the CDR3 is TGTGCCAGCAGCAAGAGGTATAGCCCCTACCACTACGAGCAGTACTTC.

The CDR3 loop reads CASSLDPTSGRTDTQYF. The CDR3 region has the DNA TGTGCCAGCAGCTTAGATCCGACTAGCGGGAGGACAGATACGCAGTATTTT. V and J are TRBV7-3 and TRBJ2-3; TRBD2 matches at 13 bases. Germline assignment: CDR1 SGHTA and CDR2 FQGTGA. The CDR3 sequence is 17 residues long. J gave up 3 bases and V 2 bases, and 5 bases lay outside the gene matches. The whole variable domain, filled in from reference TRBV7-3 and TRBJ2-3, reads GAGVSQTPSNKVTEKGKYVELRCDPISGHTALYWYRQSLGQGPEFLIYFQGTGAADDSGLPNDRFFAVRPEGSVSTLKIQRTERGDSAVYLCASSLDPTSGRTDTQYFGPGTRLTVL.

The chain combines TRBV29-1 with TRBJ2-7; possible D gene TRBD1, 6 bases. Germline lookup yields CDR1 SQVTM and CDR2 ANQGSEA. CDR3 length equals 12 residues. The V gene lost 6 bases and the J gene lost 1 base, with 10 bases spanning the gap. The CDR3 loop reads CSVGRGSYEQYF. The CDR3 coding sequence is TGCAGCGTCGGCAGGGGTTCCTACGAGCAGTACTTC.

The V and J genes are TRBV4-3 and TRBJ2-1, with 14 bases fitting TRBD2. Trimming cost V 3 bases and J 9 bases; bases outside gene matches: 10. Germline CDR1 is LGHNA and CDR2 is YSLEER. The CDR3 covers 17 residues. Here the CDR3 DNA reads TGCGCCAGCAGCCAGACGTCGGGGACTAGCGGGAGAGGTGAGCAGTTCTTC. Its translation is CASSQTSGTSGRGEQFF.

V gene TRBV5-6 combines with J gene TRBJ2-5; D is ambiguous. V was pared by 6 bases and J by 4 bases, with 10 bases between. The CDR3 consists of 12 residues. From germline, CDR1 is SGHDT and CDR2 YYEEEE. CDR3 bases: TGTGCCAGCACCCGGCGGAGAGAGACCCAGTACTTC. Its protein is CASTRRRETQYF.

This sequence joins TRBV6-1 and TRBJ2-5, with a weak D call TRBD1 (6 bases). Germline CDR1 reads MNHNS; CDR2 reads SASEGT. Trimming stripped 3 bases from V and 4 bases from J, with 18 bases between. This CDR3 has 16 amino acids. The CDR3 loop reads CASSDRGPKMVETQYF. CDR3 DNA: TGTGCCAGCAGTGACAGGGGACCGAAAATGGTAGAGACCCAGTACTTC.

The chain uses TRBV4-3 and TRBJ2-7; 10 bases match TRBD2. Germline CDR1 and CDR2: LGHNA and YSLEER. J lost 6 bases, V lost 0 bases, and 23 bases had no gene match. The CDR3 is made up of 21 amino acids. CDR3 amino acids: CASSQDRRGSGRAYSTPEQYF. The CDR3 nucleotides read TGCGCCAGCAGCCAAGACCGGAGGGGAAGCGGGAGGGCCTACTCTACGCCCGAGCAGTACTTC.

The count of this clone is one. This chain uses TRBV7-3 with TRBJ1-1, with TRBD1 matching 7 bases. Germline CDR1 SGHTA, CDR2 FQGTGA. V gave up 1 base and J gave up 1 base; unmatched junction bases: 12. The CDR3 is 18 amino acids. Here the CDR3 reads CASSLRSRQGGTNTEAFF. The CDR3 DNA is TGTGCCAGCAGCTTAAGGAGTCGACAGGGTGGAACGAACACTGAAGCTTTCTTT.